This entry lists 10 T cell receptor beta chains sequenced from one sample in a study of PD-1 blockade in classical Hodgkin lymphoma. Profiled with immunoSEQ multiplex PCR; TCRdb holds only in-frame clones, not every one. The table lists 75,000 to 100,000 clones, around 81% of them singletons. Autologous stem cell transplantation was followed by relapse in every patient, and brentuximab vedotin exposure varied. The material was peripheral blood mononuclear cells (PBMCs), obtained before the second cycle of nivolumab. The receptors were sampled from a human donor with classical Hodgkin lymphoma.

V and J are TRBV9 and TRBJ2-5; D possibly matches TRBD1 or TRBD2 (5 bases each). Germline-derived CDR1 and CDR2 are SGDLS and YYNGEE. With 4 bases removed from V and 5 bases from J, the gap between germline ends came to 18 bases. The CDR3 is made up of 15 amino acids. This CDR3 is CASSPGPAVVETQYF. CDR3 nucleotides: TGTGCCAGCAGCCCGGGACCCGCCGTCGTCGAGACCCAGTACTTC.

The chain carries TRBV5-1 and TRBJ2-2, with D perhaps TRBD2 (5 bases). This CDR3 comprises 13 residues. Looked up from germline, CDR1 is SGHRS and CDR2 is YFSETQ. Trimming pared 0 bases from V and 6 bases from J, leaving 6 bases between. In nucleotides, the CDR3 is TGCGCCAGCAGCTTGGGAGGGCCCGGGGAGCTGTTTTTT. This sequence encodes CASSLGGPGELFF.

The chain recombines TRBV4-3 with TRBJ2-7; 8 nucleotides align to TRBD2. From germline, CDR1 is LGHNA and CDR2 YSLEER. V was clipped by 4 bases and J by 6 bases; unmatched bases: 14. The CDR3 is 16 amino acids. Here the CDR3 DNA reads TGCGCCAGCAGCCCAAAACCGGGACTAGAAACCCTCGAGCAGTACTTC. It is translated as CASSPKPGLETLEQYF.

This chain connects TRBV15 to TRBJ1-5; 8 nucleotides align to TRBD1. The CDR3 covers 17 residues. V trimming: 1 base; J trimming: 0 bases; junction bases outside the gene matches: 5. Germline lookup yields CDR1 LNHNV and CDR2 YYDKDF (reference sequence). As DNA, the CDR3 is TGTGCCACCAGCAGAGCGCGGACAGGGAATAGCAATCAGCCCCAGCATTTT. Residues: CATSRARTGNSNQPQHF.

Here the CDR3 DNA reads TGTGCCAGCAGCCCTGACAGAGACTCTGGAAACACCATATATTTT. This codes for CASSPDRDSGNTIYF. The chain is built from TRBV7-9 and TRBJ1-3; D might be TRBD1 (5 bases). The CDR3 has 15 residues. Deletions cut 5 bases from V and 0 bases from J, with 11 bases between. The germline V gene encodes CDR1 SEHNR and CDR2 FQNEAQ (reference sequence). Filled out from reference TRBV7-9 and TRBJ1-3, the complete variable domain reads DTGVSQNPRHKITKRGQNVTFRCDPISEHNRLYWYRQTLGQGPEFLTYFQNEAQLEKSRLLSDRFSAERPKGSFSTLEIQRTEQGDSAMYLCASSPDRDSGNTIYFGEGSWLTVV.

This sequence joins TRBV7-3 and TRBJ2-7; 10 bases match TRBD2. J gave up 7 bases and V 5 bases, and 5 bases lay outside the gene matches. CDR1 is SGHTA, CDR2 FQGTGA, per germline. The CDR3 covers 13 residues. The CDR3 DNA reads TGTGCCAGCAGCCCGTCACTAGCGGGGGAGCAGTACTTC. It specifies CASSPSLAGEQYF.

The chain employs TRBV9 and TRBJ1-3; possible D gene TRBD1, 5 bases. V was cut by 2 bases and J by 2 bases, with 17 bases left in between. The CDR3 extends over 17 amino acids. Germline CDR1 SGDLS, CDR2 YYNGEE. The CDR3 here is CASSVGSGQRTGNTIYF. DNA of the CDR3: TGTGCCAGCAGCGTCGGCTCCGGACAAAGAACTGGAAACACCATATATTTT.

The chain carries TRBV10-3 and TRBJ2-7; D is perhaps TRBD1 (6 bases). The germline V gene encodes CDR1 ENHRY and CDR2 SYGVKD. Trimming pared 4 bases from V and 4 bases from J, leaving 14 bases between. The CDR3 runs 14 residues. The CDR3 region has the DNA TGTGCCATCAGTGGGGGGCAGGGGTGGTACGAGCAGTACTTC. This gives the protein CAISGGQGWYEQYF.

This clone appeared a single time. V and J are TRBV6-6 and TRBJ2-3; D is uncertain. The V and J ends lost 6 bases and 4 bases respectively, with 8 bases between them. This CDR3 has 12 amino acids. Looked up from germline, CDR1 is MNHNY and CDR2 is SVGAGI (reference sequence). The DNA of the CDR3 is TGTGCCAGCAGCCCCTTCCCAGATACGCAGTATTTT. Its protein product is CASSPFPDTQYF.

DNA of the CDR3: TGTGCCTGGGACAGGGCTGAAAACACCATATATTTT. The encoded protein is CAWDRAENTIYF. The chain carries TRBV30 and TRBJ1-3, with TRBD1 identical over 7 bases. The CDR3 length is 12 residues. The germline V gene has CDR1 GTSNPN and CDR2 SVGIG (reference sequence). J lost 6 bases, V lost 5 bases, and 4 bases had no gene match.